This entry lists 24 T cell receptor beta chains sequenced from one sample in a study of T cells in Graves' hyperthyroidism and ophthalmopathy. TCR beta CDR3 regions were amplified from RNA. Initially, a first-round RT-PCR of the TCR CDR3 employed the HTBI primer set. Each CDR3 protein is one row after TCRdb ran MiXCR on the multiplex PCR reads. The sample has hundreds of thousands of distinct CDR3 sequences, about 17% seen once. The sequenced sample was blood. The receptors were gathered from a woman between 50 and 59 years old with Graves' hyperthyroidism that later progressed to Graves' ophthalmopathy.

The sample holds a few counts of this clonotype. A much bigger clone sits one base away, suggesting this may be a read error. CDR3 sequence: CASSLGGQQFF. CDR3 DNA: TGTGCCAGCAGCCTAGGGGGCCAGCAGTTCTTC. The chain joins TRBV3-1 to TRBJ2-1; 7 bases align to TRBD1. The CDR3 runs 11 residues. V lost 4 bases to trimming and J lost 11 bases; unmatched junction nucleotides: 2. Looked up from germline, CDR1 is LGHDT and CDR2 is YNNKEL (reference sequence).

The chain is built from TRBV27 and TRBJ2-3, with TRBD2 matching over 12 bases. The V gene end was trimmed by 4 bases and the J gene end by 2 bases; junction bases not matched to a gene: 4. CDR3 length: 16 amino acids. Germline CDR1 is MNHEY and CDR2 is SMNVEV (reference sequence). DNA of the CDR3: TGTGCCAGCAGTTCACTAGCGGGGGGAATCACAGATACGCAGTATTTT. Translated: CASSSLAGGITDTQYF.

A few counts support this clonotype. A read error may be the cause here, since a much bigger clone is one base away. The CDR3 region has the DNA TGTGCCAGCAGCCAAGGCGGCTCCTATGGCTACACCTTC. Encoded protein: CASSQGGSYGYTF. The chain couples TRBV3-1 to TRBJ1-2; D unclear. CDR3 length: 13 residues. The germline gives CDR1 LGHDT, CDR2 YNNKEL (reference sequence). Trimming shortened V by 1 base and J by 4 bases, and 7 bases separated the two germline ends.

V usage is TRBV27 and J usage is TRBJ1-4, with D perhaps TRBD1 (6 bases). The CDR3 covers 14 residues. V lost 3 bases and J 8 bases, leaving 13 bases between the germline ends. Germline lookup yields CDR1 MNHEY and CDR2 SMNVEV (reference sequence). DNA for the CDR3: TGTGCCAGCAGTTTCTCAGGGGTCGGGGAAAAACTGTTTTTT. Translated, it gives CASSFSGVGEKLFF. Complete variable domain (other parts from reference TRBV27 and TRBJ1-4): EAQVTQNPRYLITVTGKKLTVTCSQNMNHEYMSWYRQDPGLGLRQIYYSMNVEVTDKGDVPEGYKVSRKEKRNFPLILESPSPNQTSLYFCASSFSGVGEKLFFGSGTQLSVL.

This clonotype was counted only a few times. The genes are TRBV6-1 and TRBJ2-1; 7 bases are shared with TRBD1. With V trimmed by 6 bases and J by 5 bases, 7 bases remained unmatched. The CDR3 loop spans 14 amino acids. Germline V gene lookup returns CDR1 MNHNS and CDR2 SASEGT. This CDR3 reads CASRRQGGHNEQFF. CDR3 sequence (DNA): TGTGCCAGCAGAAGACAGGGCGGCCACAATGAGCAGTTCTTC.

This clonotype was picked up a small number of times. The chain links TRBV3-1 to TRBJ1-3; the D is unclear. Trimming shortened V by 1 base and J by 8 bases, and 6 bases separated the two germline ends. The germline V gene encodes CDR1 LGHDT and CDR2 YNNKEL (reference sequence). The CDR3 consists of 12 residues. The CDR3 sequence is CASSQVADTIYF. CDR3 DNA sequence: TGTGCCAGCAGCCAAGTCGCGGACACCATATATTTT.

This clonotype was observed a few times. The genes are TRBV5-1 and TRBJ2-2; 11 bases are shared with TRBD2. Unmatched junction bases numbered 13, after V lost 0 bases and J lost 3 bases. Germline loops: CDR1 SGHRS, CDR2 YFSETQ. This CDR3 has 20 residues. The CDR3 loop is CASSLAVTTSGGPHTGELFF. Here the CDR3 DNA reads TGCGCCAGCAGCTTGGCCGTTACTACTAGCGGGGGACCACACACCGGGGAGCTGTTTTTT.

V usage is TRBV10-3 and J usage is TRBJ2-1; 7 nucleotides agree with TRBD2. The length of the CDR3 is 15 residues. Losses at the gene ends were 3 bases for V and 7 bases for J; bases not matched to a gene: 9. Per germline, CDR1 ENHRY and CDR2 SYGVKD. CDR3 bases: TGTGCCATCAGTGATGGATCGGGGGGATTGAATGAGCAGTTCTTC. It is translated as CAISDGSGGLNEQFF.

This clonotype was observed many times. The J gene is TRBJ2-3, the V gene TRBV3-1; TRBD1 matches at 9 bases. CDR3 length: 16 amino acids. Germline-derived CDR1 and CDR2 are LGHDT and YNNKEL (reference sequence). The J segment lost 5 bases and the V segment lost 3 bases, leaving 9 bases of the junction unmatched. The CDR3 DNA follows: TGTGCCAGCAGCCAGGACCGGGACAGGGTGAAAGATACGCAGTATTTT. This gives the protein CASSQDRDRVKDTQYF.

This clonotype was detected a few times. The CDR3 bases are TGCGCCAGCATGGAGTTTTCGGCCTACAATGAGCAGTTCTTC. Its translation: CASMEFSAYNEQFF. V usage is TRBV5-1 and J usage is TRBJ2-1; D uncertain. The CDR3 totals 14 residues. Trimming left V 6 bases short and J 2 bases short, with 12 bases between. Germline lookup yields CDR1 SGHRS and CDR2 YFSETQ.

This chain links TRBV19 with TRBJ1-3; a possible D gene is TRBD1 (6 bases). From germline, CDR1 is LNHDA and CDR2 SQIVND (reference sequence). The CDR3 totals 17 residues. V was cut by 5 bases and J by 3 bases, with 20 bases left in between. This CDR3 is CASSDPARGFDGNTIYF. In DNA form, the CDR3 reads TGTGCCAGTAGTGACCCGGCCAGGGGATTTGATGGAAACACCATATATTTT. The whole variable domain, remainder taken from reference TRBV19 and TRBJ1-3, is DGGITQSPKYLFRKEGQNVTLSCEQNLNHDAMYWYRQDPGQGLRLIYYSQIVNDFQKGDIAEGYSVSREKKESFPLTVTSAQKNPTAFYLCASSDPARGFDGNTIYFGEGSWLTVV.

The sample holds many counts of this clonotype. The rearrangement joins TRBV27 to TRBJ1-5, with D uncertain. Per germline, CDR1 MNHEY and CDR2 SMNVEV (reference sequence). V was trimmed by 1 base and J by 0 bases, leaving 7 bases between them. The CDR3 sequence is 15 residues long. CDR3 residues: CASSLYPLSNQPQHF. For the CDR3, the DNA is TGTGCCAGCAGTTTATACCCCCTTAGCAATCAGCCCCAGCATTTT.

Ten or more counts support this clonotype. The V call is TRBV12-3 or TRBV12-4, the J call TRBJ2-5, with D uncertain. The V gene lost 3 bases and the J gene lost 7 bases, with 9 bases spanning the gap. This CDR3 has 12 residues. CDR3 coding DNA: TGTGCCAGCAGTTTCCTATCGGGGACCCAGTACTTC. Its protein is CASSFLSGTQYF.

The genes are TRBV6-1 and TRBJ2-5; D is uncertain. The CDR3 contains 14 residues. Germline CDR1 reads MNHNS; CDR2 reads SASEGT. The V gene lost 6 bases and the J gene lost 6 bases, with 17 bases spanning the gap. The DNA of the CDR3 is TGTGCCAGCAGCTTCGACATGGGTATTAAGACCCAGTACTTC. It yields the protein CASSFDMGIKTQYF.

This chain links TRBV12-3 or TRBV12-4 with TRBJ1-2, with TRBD1 matching over 7 bases. This CDR3 is built from 14 residues. Losses at the gene ends were 6 bases for V and 7 bases for J; bases not matched to a gene: 11. In DNA form, the CDR3 reads TGTGCCAGCAGCCTAGACAGGGTATTGTTTGGCTACACCTTC. Translating gives CASSLDRVLFGYTF.

This chain connects TRBV25-1 to TRBJ2-2; 8 bases are a match to TRBD2. The CDR3 runs 17 residues. J lost 7 bases, V lost 3 bases, and 13 bases had no gene match. Germline-derived CDR1 and CDR2 are MGHDK and SYGVNS. The CDR3 sequence: CASSERIAGGAGGELFF. The CDR3 coding sequence is TGTGCCAGCAGTGAGCGGATCGCCGGGGGGGCAGGCGGGGAGCTGTTTTTT.

The chain joins TRBV12-3 or TRBV12-4 to TRBJ1-1; D remains unclear. Between the trimmed V and J ends, which lost 0 bases and 3 bases, there was a span of 11 bases. The length of the CDR3 is 15 residues. CDR3 nucleotides: TGTGCCAGCAGTTTAGCGGGCCCTGGGTACACTGAAGCTTTCTTT. The encoded protein is CASSLAGPGYTEAFF.

This clonotype was seen many times. The chain recombines TRBV7-9 with TRBJ1-1, with a possible D match to TRBD1 (6 bases). The CDR3 consists of 14 residues. The germline CDR1 and CDR2 sequences are SEHNR and FQNEAQ (reference sequence). Trimming left V 5 bases short and J 6 bases short, with 16 bases between. CDR3 DNA: TGTGCCAGCAGCGGAATACGGGGGGCCGCTGAAGCTTTCTTT. Its translation: CASSGIRGAAEAFF.

This clonotype was picked up a small number of times. The rearrangement links TRBV11-2 to TRBJ2-5; TRBD1 or TRBD2 may be the D gene (5 bases each). V was clipped by 3 bases and J by 3 bases, with 11 bases between them. Germline V gene lookup returns CDR1 SGHAT and CDR2 FQNNGV. This CDR3 is 14 amino acids long. The CDR3 DNA follows: TGTGCCAGCAGCTTGGGACCGTATAAAGAGACCCAGTACTTC. Translated: CASSLGPYKETQYF.

This clonotype was seen repeatedly, ten times or more. The rearrangement joins TRBV29-1 to TRBJ1-1; the D gene is possibly TRBD1 (5 bases). With 6 bases removed from V and 3 bases from J, the gap between germline ends came to 14 bases. The CDR3 contains 13 residues. Germline-derived CDR1 and CDR2 are SQVTM and ANQGSEA. Here the CDR3 reads CSVRGHQDTEAFF. CDR3 DNA: TGCAGCGTACGAGGACATCAGGACACTGAAGCTTTCTTT.

The table lists this clonotype with a few counts. J is TRBJ1-1 and V is TRBV14; D not resolved. Per the germline V gene, CDR1 is SGHDN and CDR2 is FVKESK. The CDR3 is 15 residues long. Trimming removed 1 base from V and 4 bases from J, with 13 bases in between. CDR3: CASSQGPGRLTEAFF. The CDR3 DNA follows: TGTGCCAGCAGCCAAGGGCCCGGGCGACTCACTGAAGCTTTCTTT.

This clonotype was picked up many times. The chain combines TRBV7-9 with TRBJ1-2; 8 bases match TRBD1. Germline loops: CDR1 SEHNR, CDR2 FQNEAQ (reference sequence). Unmatched junction bases numbered 7, after V lost 1 base and J lost 3 bases. The CDR3 has 16 amino acids. The CDR3 sequence: CASSLGATGADYGYTF. As DNA, the CDR3 is TGTGCCAGCAGCTTAGGGGCGACAGGGGCGGACTATGGCTACACCTTC.

This clonotype was picked up a small number of times. The V and J genes are TRBV6-5 and TRBJ1-1, with 7 positions matching TRBD1. The CDR3 extends over 18 amino acids. V was clipped by 0 bases and J by 0 bases; unmatched bases: 10. Germline lookup yields CDR1 MNHEY and CDR2 SVGAGI. The CDR3 spells CASSYSIKGASMNTEAFF. CDR3 nucleotide sequence: TGTGCCAGCAGTTACTCGATAAAGGGGGCGTCAATGAACACTGAAGCTTTCTTT.

This clonotype was counted many times. V and J are TRBV11-1 and TRBJ2-1, with 13 bases lining up with TRBD2. This CDR3 has 15 amino acids. The V and J ends lost 5 bases and 9 bases, in that order; junction bases with no gene match: 7. The germline gives CDR1 SGHAT, CDR2 FQDESV (reference sequence). CDR3 residues: CASSPRTSGGAEQFF. In DNA, the CDR3 is TGTGCCAGCAGCCCAAGAACTAGCGGGGGGGCTGAGCAGTTCTTC.